These 24 T cell receptor beta chains were sequenced from one sample in a study. TCRdb redid the calling of the 5' RACE reads with MiXCR, one entry per CDR3 protein. Of about 32,000 distinct CDR3 sequences detected, about 24% appear once; the ten largest clones hold around 4.7%. The sample taken for sequencing was memory CD4+ T cells sorted from blood. Subset given: memory CD4+ T cells, CD4+CD45RO+CD25-. The receptors come from a female donor with breast cancer.

Turning to this clonotype: This could be a read error, since a much larger clone is one nucleotide away. This chain links TRBV9 with TRBJ2-1, with a possible D match to TRBD2 (7 bases). Trimming cost V 3 bases and J 7 bases, with 17 bases left between them. The CDR3 covers 15 residues. In germline, CDR1 is SGDLS, CDR2 YYNGEE. CDR3 sequence: CASSDTREGVNEQFF. CDR3 nucleotide sequence: TGTGCCAGCAGCGACACAAGGGAGGGGGTGAATGAGCAGTTCTTC.

This clonotype was detected ten times or more. Here the CDR3 DNA reads TGCAGCGTTGAAAGCAAGCTAGCGGGTTTCACAGATACGCAGTATTTT. The encoded protein is CSVESKLAGFTDTQYF. J is TRBJ2-3 and V is TRBV29-1; 8 bases match TRBD2. The CDR3 extends over 16 amino acids. Germline CDR1 is SQVTM and CDR2 is ANQGSEA. Losses at the gene ends were 2 bases for V and 2 bases for J; bases not matched to a gene: 9.

This clonotype was counted at least ten times. The chain joins TRBV4-1 to TRBJ2-1, with D hard to call. The ends were cut back, 6 bases at V and 0 bases at J, with 9 bases in the middle. This CDR3 contains 14 residues. The germline V gene has CDR1 MGHRA and CDR2 YSYEKL. This chain's CDR3 is CASRTASSYNEQFF. The CDR3 nucleotides read TGCGCCAGCAGAACCGCAAGCTCCTACAATGAGCAGTTCTTC.

This clonotype is labeled medium-sized. The gene calls are TRBV27 and TRBJ2-7; D may match TRBD1 or TRBD2 (5 bases each). The germline CDR1 and CDR2 sequences are MNHEY and SMNVEV (reference sequence). CDR3 length equals 12 residues. V lost 8 bases, J lost 3 bases, and 11 bases lay in between. The CDR3 here is CASRDEYYEQYF. DNA for the CDR3: TGTGCCAGCCGGGACGAATACTACGAGCAGTACTTC.

This clonotype is labeled medium-sized. J is TRBJ2-7 and V is TRBV7-3; D ambiguous. Germline assignment: CDR1 SGHTA and CDR2 FQGTGA. Trimming left V 2 bases short and J 1 base short, with 12 bases between. The CDR3 covers 15 residues. The CDR3 spells CASSLSPGSSYEQYF. The CDR3 DNA is TGTGCCAGCAGCTTATCCCCCGGGTCGTCCTACGAGCAGTACTTC.

This clonotype was found a few times. The rearrangement links TRBV5-1 to TRBJ2-4; 8 nucleotides agree with TRBD1. In germline, CDR1 is SGHRS, CDR2 YFSETQ. Losses at the gene ends were 6 bases for V and 5 bases for J; bases not matched to a gene: 4. The CDR3 runs to 13 residues. CDR3 DNA sequence: TGCGCCAGCATAGGACAGGGAGAAAACATTCAGTACTTC. Translation: CASIGQGENIQYF.

There are a few counts of this clonotype. The chain employs TRBV4-3 and TRBJ1-3, with TRBD1 as a possible D gene (6 bases). V lost 5 bases and J lost 0, with 17 bases in between. Germline V CDR1 and CDR2: LGHNA, YSLEER. The CDR3 is made up of 17 amino acids. CDR3 coding DNA: TGCGCCAGCAGCAAGGGCCCGCCACAGGGCTCTGGAAACACCATATATTTT. Its translation is CASSKGPPQGSGNTIYF.

This clonotype has just a few counts. J is TRBJ2-7 and V is TRBV7-2; possible D gene TRBD2, 6 bases. This CDR3 has 19 residues. Trimming shortened V by 7 bases and J by 6 bases, and 34 bases separated the two germline ends. Germline-derived CDR1 and CDR2 are SGHTA and FQGNSA. The CDR3 region has the DNA TGTGCCAGCACCTCCTATGGTCTCCGCTCCCCGGGTGGAGGGCCCGAGCAGTACTTC. This sequence encodes CASTSYGLRSPGGGPEQYF.

Comment on this clonotype: This may stem from a read error, because a much larger clone lies one nucleotide away. V usage is TRBV27 and J usage is TRBJ2-6; D perhaps matches TRBD2 (6 bases). CDR3 length: 15 residues. The V gene's germline CDR1 is MNHEY and CDR2 SMNVEV (reference sequence). V was cut by 11 bases and J by 0 bases, with 14 bases left in between. Written as DNA, the CDR3 is TGTGCCGGCGGGGACGGGACCTCTGGGGCCAACGTCCTGACTTTC. This sequence encodes CAGGDGTSGANVLTF.

This chain joins TRBV27 and TRBJ2-5; D is uncertain. V dropped 6 bases and J dropped 5 bases, with 7 bases sitting between them. Germline CDR1 reads MNHEY; CDR2 reads SMNVEV (reference sequence). The CDR3 sequence is 11 residues long. The CDR3, as DNA: TGTGCCAGCAGACAATCGGAGACCCAGTACTTC. This gives the protein CASRQSETQYF.

A remark on this clonotype: The CDR3 ends on some other residue instead of the conserved phenylalanine or tryptophan, so this is likely a read error. This chain links TRBV7-9 with TRBJ2-1, with 8 bases fitting TRBD1. Germline V gives CDR1 SEHNR, CDR2 FQNEAQ (reference sequence). CDR3 size: 18 residues. V dropped 5 bases and J dropped 9; count of bases not matched to a gene: 21. CDR3 in DNA: TGTGCCAGCAGCCTAACCGTTACCGGCGACAGGGGAGTGGGTGAGCAGTTCTAC. Protein sequence: CASSLTVTGDRGVGEQFY.

This clonotype was seen ten or more times. The chain employs TRBV3-1 and TRBJ1-5, with TRBD1 identical over 7 bases. The CDR3 has 16 amino acids. Trimming at V came to 6 bases and at J to 4 bases, leaving 12 bases not matched to a gene. Germline lookup yields CDR1 LGHDT and CDR2 YNNKEL (reference sequence). CDR3 bases: TGTGCCAGCAGTCCAAGGACAGGACTAAAGAATCAGCCCCAGCATTTT. This codes for CASSPRTGLKNQPQHF.

This clonotype was observed at least ten times. V is TRBV5-1 and J is TRBJ1-4; D is undetermined. The CDR3 is 13 residues long. CDR1 and CDR2 from the germline V gene are SGHRS and YFSETQ. Deletions cut 0 bases from V and 10 bases from J, with 10 bases between. The CDR3 loop reads CASSLVLGGKLFF. The DNA for the CDR3 is TGCGCCAGCAGCTTGGTTCTGGGAGGAAAACTGTTTTTT. Using reference TRBV5-1 and TRBJ1-4 for the parts outside the CDR3, the full variable domain is KAGVTQTPRYLIKTRGQQVTLSCSPISGHRSVSWYQQTPGQGLQFLFEYFSETQRNKGNFPGRFSGRQFSNSRSEMNVSTLELGDSALYLCASSLVLGGKLFFGSGTQLSVL.

The chain has TRBV28 and TRBJ2-7; 15 bases are a match to TRBD2. Germline trimming cut 7 bases from V and 4 bases from J; bases unmatched to any gene: 14. The CDR3 length is 18 residues. CDR1 MDHEN and CDR2 SYDVKM come from the germline V gene. The CDR3 region is CASTQGTGTSGRPYEQYF. CDR3 DNA sequence: TGTGCCAGCACCCAGGGGACGGGGACTAGCGGGAGGCCGTACGAGCAGTACTTC.

As to this clonotype: Being one base from a much bigger clone, this may be a read error. In this CDR3 the conserved last residue, phenylalanine or tryptophan, is missing, so a read error is likely. The rearrangement joins TRBV12-3 or TRBV12-4 to TRBJ1-1, with D maybe TRBD1 (6 bases). The V and J ends lost 4 bases and 4 bases respectively, with 10 bases between them. CDR3 length: 13 amino acids. In nucleotides, the CDR3 is TGTGCCAGCAGTTGGGGGGCGGGCACTGAAGCTTTCTTA. Translation gives CASSWGAGTEAFL.

This clonotype was seen many times. V and J are TRBV5-1 and TRBJ2-1, with TRBD2 matching 13 bases. Germline-derived CDR1 and CDR2 are SGHRS and YFSETQ. There are 18 residues in the CDR3. V was clipped by 4 bases and J by 5 bases; unmatched bases: 12. The CDR3 protein is CASSPGLAGAVFDNEQFF. Written as DNA, the CDR3 is TGCGCCAGCAGCCCAGGACTAGCGGGGGCGGTTTTCGACAATGAGCAGTTCTTC.

Of note for this clonotype: One end of the junction is discordant with germline, which a read error may explain. The gene calls are TRBV27 and TRBJ1-2; a possible D gene is TRBD1 (6 bases). Per germline, CDR1 MNHEY and CDR2 SMNVEV (reference sequence). CDR3 length: 16 residues. The CDR3 bases are TGTGCCAGCAGTTTAAGAGGGGGAGAGTCGGTATATGGCTACGCCTTC. It is translated as CASSLRGGESVYGYAF.

In this sample, this clonotype turned up once. A much larger clone differs from this one at a single base, so this may be a read error. The V and J genes are TRBV27 and TRBJ1-2; D not resolved. Germline-derived CDR1 and CDR2 are MNHEY and SMNVEV (reference sequence). The CDR3 is 16 residues long. Here the CDR3 reads CASSLSARSGSYGYIF. CDR3 nucleotide sequence: TGTGCCAGCAGTTTATCTGCTCGCAGCGGATCCTATGGCTACATCTTC.

The table lists this clonotype with many counts. The V gene is TRBV6-5, the J gene TRBJ2-7; tentatively, D is TRBD2 (5 bases). Germline CDR1 MNHEY, CDR2 SVGAGI. V lost 2 bases and J 3 bases, leaving 14 bases between the germline ends. The CDR3 length is 15 residues. CDR3 in amino acids: CASSYKGAGRYEQYF. CDR3 DNA: TGTGCCAGCAGTTACAAGGGTGCGGGCCGCTACGAGCAGTACTTC.

Ten or more counts support this clonotype. This CDR3 is CASRGAVPYNEQFF. The DNA of the CDR3 is TGCGCCAGCCGCGGGGCAGTCCCCTACAATGAGCAGTTCTTC. The genes are TRBV5-1 and TRBJ2-1; D possibly corresponds to TRBD2 (6 bases). The CDR3 is made up of 14 amino acids. Germline CDR1 reads SGHRS; CDR2 reads YFSETQ. V gave up 7 bases and J gave up 2 bases, with 13 bases separating them.

A few counts support this clonotype. The chain joins TRBV12-3 or TRBV12-4 to TRBJ2-1; D unclear. The V and J ends lost 5 bases and 9 bases respectively, with 23 bases between them. The CDR3 runs to 16 residues. In nucleotides, the CDR3 is TGTGCCAGCAGTCCCCAAGCCCTAGGAAGGTTGGGTGAGCAGTTCTTC. Protein product: CASSPQALGRLGEQFF.

By share, this clonotype ranks as medium-sized (0.01 to 0.1%). The rearrangement joins TRBV27 to TRBJ2-3; tentative D call: TRBD1 (5 bases). V was clipped by 6 bases and J by 1 base, with 8 bases between them. Germline assignment: CDR1 MNHEY and CDR2 SMNVEV (reference sequence). This CDR3 has 13 residues. CDR3: CASSLGGTDTQYF. The CDR3 region has the DNA TGTGCCAGCAGCTTAGGGGGCACAGATACGCAGTATTTT.

This clonotype was detected only a few times. The rearrangement links TRBV6-5 to TRBJ1-2, with D possibly being TRBD1 (5 bases). V shed 3 bases and J shed 7 bases, with 6 bases lying between them. There are 11 residues in the CDR3. Germline CDR1 reads MNHEY; CDR2 reads SVGAGI. The CDR3 spells CASSYQGGYTF. The CDR3 bases are TGTGCCAGCAGTTATCAGGGTGGCTACACCTTC.

This clonotype was seen at least ten times. The gene calls are TRBV5-4 and TRBJ1-2; D perhaps matches TRBD1 (5 bases). Germline CDR1 reads SGHNT; CDR2 reads YYREEE (reference sequence). The V end lost 0 bases, the J end lost 6 bases, and 9 bases lay between the germline ends. This CDR3 is built from 13 residues. Here the CDR3 DNA reads TGTGCCAGCAGCTTGGCAGGGTTGGATGGCTACACCTTC. This gives the protein CASSLAGLDGYTF. The whole variable domain, remainder taken from reference TRBV5-4 and TRBJ1-2, is ETGVTQSPTHLIKTRGQQVTLRCSSQSGHNTVSWYQQALGQGPQFIFQYYREEENGRGNFPPRFSGLQFPNYSSELNVNALELDDSALYLCASSLAGLDGYTFGSGTRLTVV.